The rows below give T cell receptor beta chains drawn from one sample of a study of T cells in localized non-small cell lung cancer. Profiling relied on immunoSEQ multiplex PCR, and the TCRdb table lists in-frame clones only, not all of them. The sample shows roughly 33,000 clones, around nine tenths of them seen only once. Sequencing used peripheral blood, obtained before any cancer treatment. Source of these receptors: a woman aged 35 to 70 with stage I lung adenocarcinoma. Each CDR3 is given with its conserved first and last residue. A D gene is named only where the DNA matches it firmly. Part of the rows lack a size; the others show once, few, many or a class for expanded clones.

-	-	TRBV7-9	TRBJ1-1	TGTGCCAGCACCTCCGACAGGTGGAACACTGAAGCTTTCTTT	CASTSDRWNTEAFF
-	-	TRBV4-2	TRBJ1-5	TGTGCCAGCAGCCAAGATCTAGGAACAGGGAGGGAGCCCCAGCATTTT	CASSQDLGTGREPQHF
-	-	TRBV7-9	TRBJ2-5	TGTGCCAGCAGCTTAGCTGTTGCAGAAGAGACCCAGTACTTC	CASSLAVAEETQYF
-	-	TRBV7-2	TRBJ1-3	TGTGCCAGCAGCTCCGGGACTTACTCTGGAAACACCATATATTTT	CASSSGTYSGNTIYF
TRBD2	once	TRBV5-6	TRBJ2-5	TGTGCCAGCAGCTCACGACTTGCGGGGGGTTTGGAGACCCAGTACTTC	CASSSRLAGGLETQYF
-	-	TRBV7-9	TRBJ1-2	TGTGCCAGCAGCTTAGCGGCTCTGGACACCTACACCTTC	CASSLAALDTYTF
-	-	TRBV7-9	TRBJ1-4	TGTGCCAGCAGCTTACCCGAGACGGAGAAAAGTGCAACTAATGAAAAACTGTTTTTT	CASSLPETEKSATNEKLFF
-	-	TRBV6-5	TRBJ1-4	TGTGCCAGCAGTTACTCTCGTACAGGGAAAGAAAAACTGTTTTTT	CASSYSRTGKEKLFF
-	once	TRBV18	TRBJ2-7	TGTGCCAGCTCACCGGCACAGGGACGTTATGGCTACGAGCAGTACTTC	CASSPAQGRYGYEQYF
-	-	TRBV7-9	TRBJ1-2	TGTGCCAGCAGCTTAGCACAGAACTATGGCTACACCTTC	CASSLAQNYGYTF
-	-	TRBV5-1	TRBJ1-1	TGCGCCAGCAGCTTGGATTCGGTAGGAAACACTGAAGCTTTCTTT	CASSLDSVGNTEAFF
-	-	TRBV15	TRBJ1-3	TGTGCCACCAGTTACGGATACACTATCTCTGGAAACACCATATATTTT	CATSYGYTISGNTIYF
TRBD1	-	TRBV5-6	TRBJ2-1	TGTGCCAGCAGCGCCGGGACAGATCAGTTCTTC	CASSAGTDQFF